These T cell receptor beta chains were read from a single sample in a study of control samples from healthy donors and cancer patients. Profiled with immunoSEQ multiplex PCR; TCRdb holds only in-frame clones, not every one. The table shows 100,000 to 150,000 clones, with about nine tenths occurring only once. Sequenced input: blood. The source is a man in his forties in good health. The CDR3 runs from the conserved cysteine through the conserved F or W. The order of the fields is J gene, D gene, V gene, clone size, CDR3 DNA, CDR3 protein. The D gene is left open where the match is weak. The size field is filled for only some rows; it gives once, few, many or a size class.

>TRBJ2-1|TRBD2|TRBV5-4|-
TGTGCCAGCAGCTTGGCCGGTAGCGGGGGGTACAATGAGCAGTTCTTC
CASSLAGSGGYNEQFF
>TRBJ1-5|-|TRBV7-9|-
TGTGCCAGCAGCTCCTCCCCCCGAGATCAGCCCCAGCATTTT
CASSSSPRDQPQHF
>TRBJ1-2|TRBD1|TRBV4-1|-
TGCGCCAGCAGCCGGGACAGGGAGGCCCTCTATGGCTACACCTTC
CASSRDREALYGYTF
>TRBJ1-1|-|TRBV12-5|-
TGTGCTAGTGGTTTGTGGGGAGCGAACACTGAAGCTTTCTTT
CASGLWGANTEAFF
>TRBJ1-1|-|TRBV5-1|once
TGCGCCAGCAGCTTGGCCCAGGGAAGCTCTGAAGCTTTCTTT
CASSLAQGSSEAFF
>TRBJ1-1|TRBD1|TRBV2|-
TGTGCCAGCAGTGAAGGTGGCAGGGGGCGAGGCACTGAAGCTTTCTTT
CASSEGGRGRGTEAFF
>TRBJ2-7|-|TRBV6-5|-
TGTGCCAGCAGCTCCCGCCAGCGGCAGGGGGGGTTAGAGTACTTC
CASSSRQRQGGLEYF
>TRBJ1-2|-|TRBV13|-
TGTGCCAGCAGCGCCTGGACGATTTTTAATGGCTACACCTTC
CASSAWTIFNGYTF
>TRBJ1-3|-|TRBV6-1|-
TGTGCCAGCAGTGAGACCGGGATAACGGCTGGAAACACCATATATTTT
CASSETGITAGNTIYF
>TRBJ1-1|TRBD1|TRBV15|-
TGTGCCACCAGCTTACAGGGGGCTGAAGCTTTCTTT
CATSLQGAEAFF
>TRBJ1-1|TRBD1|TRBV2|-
TGTGCCAGCAGTCAACAGGGGGCGCGCACTGAAGCTTTCTTT
CASSQQGARTEAFF
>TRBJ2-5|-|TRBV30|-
TGTGCCTGGAGTGTTATCAGGGATCAAGAGACCCAGTACTTC
CAWSVIRDQETQYF
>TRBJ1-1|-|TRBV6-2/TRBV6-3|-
TGTGCCAGCAGTTACGACCCGGGACGAGGTTTGAACACTGAAGCTTTCTTT
CASSYDPGRGLNTEAFF
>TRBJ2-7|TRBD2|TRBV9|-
TGTGCCAGCAGCCTGAGTAGCGGGGGGGCATCCTACGAGCAGTACTTC
CASSLSSGGASYEQYF
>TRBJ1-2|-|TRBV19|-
TGTGCCAGTAGTATTATTGGCAGGGCCGCTAACTATGGCTACACCTTC
CASSIIGRAANYGYTF
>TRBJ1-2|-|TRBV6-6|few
TGTGCCAGCAGTTCGGGACACTATGGCTACACCTTC
CASSSGHYGYTF
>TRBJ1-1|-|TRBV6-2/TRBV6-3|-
TGTGCCAGCAGTGATACACGAGACAACACTGAAGCTTTCTTT
CASSDTRDNTEAFF